A single T cell receptor (beta chain) is shown here with its context. The data belong to a study of T cell responses to AZD1222 COVID-19 vaccine. The repertoire was sequenced with immunoSEQ multiplex PCR; TCRdb's copy has only in-frame clones and lacks some. The sample has 100,000 to 150,000 clones, around 86% seen once; the top ten hold about 20%. Looked up from germline, CDR1 is MDHEN and CDR2 is SYDVKM. The germline V and J ends were trimmed by 3 bases and 5 bases, with 11 bases remaining between them. The length of the CDR3 is 15 residues. The V and J genes are TRBV28 and TRBJ1-6, with no clear D. This specimen was peripheral blood, taken on day 0 of AZD1222 vaccination. The receptor was derived from an adult in good health. This CDR3 is CASSLADGNNSPLHF. As DNA, the CDR3 is TGTGCCAGCAGTTTGGCGGACGGAAATAATTCACCCCTCCACTTT.